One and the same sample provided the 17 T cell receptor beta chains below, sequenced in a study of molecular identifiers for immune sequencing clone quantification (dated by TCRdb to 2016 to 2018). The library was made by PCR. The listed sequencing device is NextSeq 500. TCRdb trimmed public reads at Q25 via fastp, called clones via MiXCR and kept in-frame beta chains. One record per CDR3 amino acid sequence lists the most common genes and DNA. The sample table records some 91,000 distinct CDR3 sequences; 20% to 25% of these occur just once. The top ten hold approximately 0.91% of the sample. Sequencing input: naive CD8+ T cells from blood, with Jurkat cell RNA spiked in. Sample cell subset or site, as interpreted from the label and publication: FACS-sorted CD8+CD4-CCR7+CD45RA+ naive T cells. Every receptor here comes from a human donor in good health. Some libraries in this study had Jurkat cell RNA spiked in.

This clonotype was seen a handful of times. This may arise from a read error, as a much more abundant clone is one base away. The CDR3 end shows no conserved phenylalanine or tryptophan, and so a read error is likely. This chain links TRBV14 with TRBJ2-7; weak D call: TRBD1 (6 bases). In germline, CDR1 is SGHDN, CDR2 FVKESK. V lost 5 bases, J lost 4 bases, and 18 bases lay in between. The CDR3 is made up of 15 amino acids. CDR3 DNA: TGTGCCAGCAGCTTCACGTCAGGGGCCCCATACGAGCAGTACTAC. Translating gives CASSFTSGAPYEQYY.

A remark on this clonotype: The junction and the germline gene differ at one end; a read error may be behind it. The CDR3 DNA follows: TGTACCAACAGCTTAGAAACAAGGGGCCCCAAAAACATACAGAACTTC. Translated: CTNSLETRGPKNIQNF. The genes are TRBV13 and TRBJ2-4; TRBD1 might be the D (5 bases). The CDR3 runs to 16 residues. Germline V lookup: CDR1 PRHDT, CDR2 FYEKMQ (reference sequence).

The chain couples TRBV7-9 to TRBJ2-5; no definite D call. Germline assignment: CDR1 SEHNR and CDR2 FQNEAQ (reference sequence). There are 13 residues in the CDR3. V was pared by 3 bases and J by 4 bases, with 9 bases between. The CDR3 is CASSFRVPETQYF. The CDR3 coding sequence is TGTGCCAGCAGCTTTAGGGTCCCAGAGACCCAGTACTTC.

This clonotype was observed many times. The DNA for the CDR3 is TGCGCCAGCAGCCAAGACCGGGACAGCTCCTACAATGAGCAGTTCTTC. Its translation is CASSQDRDSSYNEQFF. This chain uses TRBV4-3 with TRBJ2-1, with 7 bases identical to TRBD1. CDR1 is LGHNA and CDR2 is YSLEER in the germline V gene. This CDR3 region has 16 residues. Trimming cost V 0 bases and J 0 bases; bases outside gene matches: 2.

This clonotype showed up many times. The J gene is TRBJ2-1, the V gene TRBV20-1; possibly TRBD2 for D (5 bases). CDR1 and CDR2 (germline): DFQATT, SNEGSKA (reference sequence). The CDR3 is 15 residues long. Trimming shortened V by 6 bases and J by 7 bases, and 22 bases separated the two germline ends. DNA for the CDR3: TGCAGTGCCCCGGCCGAGGGCGGAGAATTAAATGAGCAGTTCTTC. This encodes CSAPAEGGELNEQFF.

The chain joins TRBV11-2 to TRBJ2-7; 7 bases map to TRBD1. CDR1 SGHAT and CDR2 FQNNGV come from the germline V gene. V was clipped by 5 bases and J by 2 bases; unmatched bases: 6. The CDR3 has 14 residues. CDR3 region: CASSHRDRAYEQYF. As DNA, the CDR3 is TGTGCCAGCAGCCACCGGGACAGAGCCTACGAGCAGTACTTC.

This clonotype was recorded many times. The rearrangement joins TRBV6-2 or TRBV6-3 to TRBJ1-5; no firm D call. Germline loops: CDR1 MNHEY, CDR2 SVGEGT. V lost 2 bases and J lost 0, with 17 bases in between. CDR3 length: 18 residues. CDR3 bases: TGTGCCAGCAGTTACGACCCGCACCGAAGCTATAGCAATCAGCCCCAGCATTTT. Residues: CASSYDPHRSYSNQPQHF.

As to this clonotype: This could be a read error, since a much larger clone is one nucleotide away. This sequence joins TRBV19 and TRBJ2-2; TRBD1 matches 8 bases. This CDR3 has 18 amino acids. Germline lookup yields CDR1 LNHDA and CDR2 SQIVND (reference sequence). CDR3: CASRTPGQVNGNTGERFF. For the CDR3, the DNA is TGTGCCAGTAGAACCCCGGGACAGGTGAACGGGAACACCGGGGAGCGGTTTTTT.

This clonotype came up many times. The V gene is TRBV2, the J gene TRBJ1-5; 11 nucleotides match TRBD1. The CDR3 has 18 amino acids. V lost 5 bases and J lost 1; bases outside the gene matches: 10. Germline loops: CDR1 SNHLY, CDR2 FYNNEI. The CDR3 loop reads CASSPGQGAYPSNQPQHF. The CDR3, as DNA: TGTGCCAGCAGTCCCGGACAGGGGGCCTACCCAAGCAATCAGCCCCAGCATTTT.

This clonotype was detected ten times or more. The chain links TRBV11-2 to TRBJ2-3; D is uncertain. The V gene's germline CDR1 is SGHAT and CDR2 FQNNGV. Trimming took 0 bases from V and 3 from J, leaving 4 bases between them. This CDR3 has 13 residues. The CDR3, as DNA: TGTGCCAGCAGCTTAGAGTGGACAGATACGCAGTATTTT. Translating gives CASSLEWTDTQYF.

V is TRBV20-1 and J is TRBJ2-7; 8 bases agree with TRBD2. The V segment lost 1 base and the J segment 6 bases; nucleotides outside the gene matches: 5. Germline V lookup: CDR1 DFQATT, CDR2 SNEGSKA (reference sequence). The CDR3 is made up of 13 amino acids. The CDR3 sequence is CSARGDGRAEQYF. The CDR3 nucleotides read TGCAGTGCTAGAGGTGACGGGAGGGCCGAGCAGTACTTC.

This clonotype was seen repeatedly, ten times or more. CDR3 residues: CASSPPTAASTDTQYF. CDR3 nucleotides: TGTGCCAGCTCACCACCGACTGCTGCTAGCACAGATACGCAGTATTTT. This chain uses TRBV18 with TRBJ2-3; D remains ambiguous. V was trimmed by 0 bases and J by 0 bases, leaving 10 bases between them. CDR3 length equals 16 residues. Germline V gene data show CDR1 as KGHSH and CDR2 as LQKENI.

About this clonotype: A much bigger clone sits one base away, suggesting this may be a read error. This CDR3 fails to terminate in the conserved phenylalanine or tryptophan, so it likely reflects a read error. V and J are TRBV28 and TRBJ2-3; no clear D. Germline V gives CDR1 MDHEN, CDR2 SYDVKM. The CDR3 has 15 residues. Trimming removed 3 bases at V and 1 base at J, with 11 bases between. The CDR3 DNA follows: TGTGCCAGCAGTTTTAGCTATCCCCGCACAGATACGCAGTATTCT. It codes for CASSFSYPRTDTQYS.

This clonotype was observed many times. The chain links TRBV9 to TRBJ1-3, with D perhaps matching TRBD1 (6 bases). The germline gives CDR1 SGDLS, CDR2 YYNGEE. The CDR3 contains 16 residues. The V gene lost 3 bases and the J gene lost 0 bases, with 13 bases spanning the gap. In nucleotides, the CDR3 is TGTGCCAGCAGCGCGGGCAGGGGCTCCTCTGGAAACACCATATATTTT. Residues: CASSAGRGSSGNTIYF. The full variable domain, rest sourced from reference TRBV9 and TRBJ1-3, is DSGVTQTPKHLITATGQRVTLRCSPRSGDLSVYWYQQSLDQGLQFLIQYYNGEERAKGNILERFSAQQFPDLHSELNLSSLELGDSALYFCASSAGRGSSGNTIYFGEGSWLTVV.

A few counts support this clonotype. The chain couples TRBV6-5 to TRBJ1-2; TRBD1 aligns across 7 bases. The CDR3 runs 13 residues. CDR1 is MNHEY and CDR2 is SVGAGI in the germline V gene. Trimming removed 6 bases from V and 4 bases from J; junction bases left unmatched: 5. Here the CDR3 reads CASREQGSYGYTF. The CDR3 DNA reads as TGTGCCAGCAGGGAACAGGGGAGCTATGGCTACACCTTC.

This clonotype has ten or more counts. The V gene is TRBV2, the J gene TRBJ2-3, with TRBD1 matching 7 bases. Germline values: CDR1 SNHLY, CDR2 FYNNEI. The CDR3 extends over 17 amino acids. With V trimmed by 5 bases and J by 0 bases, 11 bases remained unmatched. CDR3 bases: TGTGCCAGCAGTCACCCTGGACAGGAGCCGAGCACAGATACGCAGTATTTT. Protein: CASSHPGQEPSTDTQYF.

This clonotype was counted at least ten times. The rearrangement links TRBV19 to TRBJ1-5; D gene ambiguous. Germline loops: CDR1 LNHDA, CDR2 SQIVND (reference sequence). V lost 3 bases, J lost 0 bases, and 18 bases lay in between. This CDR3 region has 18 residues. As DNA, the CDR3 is TGTGCCAGTAGTATGGAGGGAATCGTGACTAATAGCAATCAGCCCCAGCATTTT. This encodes CASSMEGIVTNSNQPQHF.